Below, 22 T cell receptor beta chains from the same sample are listed, as sequenced in a study of radiation and T cells in renal cell carcinoma. Sequenced by immunoSEQ multiplex PCR; TCRdb stores in-frame clones only, minus some. The sample has more than 60,000 clones, approximately 87% seen once. Time point denoted: blood 4 weeks post-SBRT, at nephrectomy. Treatment: 15 Gy SBRT to primary tumor, nephrectomy 4 weeks later. The sample consisted of blood, taken from a patient whose treatment included radiotherapy and nephrectomy. The receptors here all came from a woman aged 55-69 years with renal cell carcinoma.

The chain employs TRBV2 and TRBJ1-3; the D is unclear. Germline V gene data show CDR1 as SNHLY and CDR2 as FYNNEI. Trimming stripped 2 bases from V and 0 bases from J, with 8 bases between. The length of the CDR3 is 15 residues. The CDR3 DNA reads TGTGCCAGCAGTGAATCACAGATCTCTGGAAACACCATATATTTT. Translated, it gives CASSESQISGNTIYF.

V gene TRBV5-1 combines with J gene TRBJ1-6, with no clear D. The germline V gene encodes CDR1 SGHRS and CDR2 YFSETQ. The length of the CDR3 is 16 residues. The ends were cut back, 4 bases at V and 5 bases at J, with 16 bases in the middle. CDR3 nucleotides: TGCGCCAGCAGCCCGGGGTCGAATTCAAATAATTCACCCCTCCACTTT. Its protein is CASSPGSNSNNSPLHF.

In its sample, this clone was seen once. The chain joins TRBV7-9 to TRBJ2-5; D is perhaps TRBD1 (6 bases). This CDR3 has 17 amino acids. Germline CDR1 is SEHNR and CDR2 is FQNEAQ (reference sequence). The V and J ends lost 1 base and 5 bases respectively, with 20 bases between them. CDR3: CASSLGRTGLGEETQYF. CDR3 bases: TGTGCCAGCAGCTTAGGCCGTACAGGGTTGGGAGAGGAGACCCAGTACTTC.

This clone was observed a few times. The chain links TRBV14 to TRBJ1-1, with 9 nucleotides matching TRBD1. From germline, CDR1 is SGHDN and CDR2 FVKESK. The CDR3 contains 16 residues. Trimming removed 4 bases from V and 4 bases from J; junction bases left unmatched: 10. CDR3 bases: TGTGCCAGCAGCCTTCACCTCGGGACAGGGTTCACTGAAGCTTTCTTT. Protein sequence: CASSLHLGTGFTEAFF.

Comment on this clone: The sample has other DNA sequences that encode this CDR3 too. The gene calls are TRBV18 and TRBJ2-7; 7 bases match TRBD1. The CDR3 extends over 14 amino acids. Per the germline V gene, CDR1 is KGHSH and CDR2 is LQKENI. Trimming removed 3 bases from V and 2 bases from J; junction bases left unmatched: 4. CDR3 protein: CASSPGTGAYEQYF. The CDR3 coding sequence is TGTGCCAGCTCACCGGGCACAGGGGCCTACGAGCAGTACTTC. The variable domain in full, with the rest retrieved from reference TRBV18 and TRBJ2-7, is NAGVMQNPRHLVRRRGQEARLRCSPMKGHSHVYWYRQLPEEGLKFMVYLQKENIIDESGMPKERFSAEFPKEGPSILRIQQVVRGDSAAYFCASSPGTGAYEQYFGPGTRLTVT.

The chain links TRBV30 to TRBJ1-5; 8 bases agree with TRBD1. The germline V gene encodes CDR1 GTSNPN and CDR2 SVGIG (reference sequence). J gave up 5 bases and V 3 bases, and 6 bases lay outside the gene matches. The CDR3 runs 14 residues. CDR3 protein: CAWRPGTGHQPQHF. DNA of the CDR3: TGTGCCTGGAGACCCGGGACAGGCCATCAGCCCCAGCATTTT.

The J gene is TRBJ2-5, the V gene TRBV4-3; possible D gene TRBD1, 5 bases. V lost 6 bases and J lost 1, with 15 bases in between. This CDR3 comprises 15 residues. The germline V gene has CDR1 LGHNA and CDR2 YSLEER. CDR3 sequence reads: CASSTGRTAQETQYF. CDR3 DNA sequence: TGCGCCAGCAGTACAGGACGGACCGCCCAAGAGACCCAGTACTTC.

This clone was observed a few times. V is TRBV7-6 and J is TRBJ2-5, with D uncertain. V was trimmed by 1 base and J by 2 bases, leaving 2 bases between them. Germline V CDR1 and CDR2: SGHVS, FNYEAQ. The CDR3 consists of 12 residues. For the CDR3, the DNA is TGTGCCAGCAGCTTAGGTCAAGAGACCCAGTACTTC. Its translation is CASSLGQETQYF.

The chain employs TRBV7-9 and TRBJ2-3; D call uncertain. In germline, CDR1 is SEHNR, CDR2 FQNEAQ (reference sequence). The CDR3 sequence is 14 residues long. V was trimmed by 3 bases and J by 4 bases, leaving 11 bases between them. The CDR3 DNA sequence: TGTGCCAGCAGCTTCCACGGTGAGGCAGATACGCAGTATTTT. Its protein product is CASSFHGEADTQYF.

The rearrangement uses TRBV5-1 and TRBJ2-5; D tentatively fits TRBD1 or TRBD2 (6 bases each). The assigned J gene may be wrong: the sequence end matches TRBJ2-7 better. Germline V gene data show CDR1 as SGHRS and CDR2 as YFSETQ. The CDR3 contains 15 residues. The CDR3 is CASSWEKGGFYEQYF. For the CDR3, the DNA is TGCGCCAGCAGCTGGGAGAAGGGGGGCTTTTACGAGCAGTACTTC.

This chain uses TRBV30 with TRBJ1-4; D uncertain. Trimming stripped 6 bases from V and 8 bases from J, with 13 bases between. The CDR3 spans 12 residues. Germline-derived CDR1 and CDR2 are GTSNPN and SVGIG (reference sequence). The CDR3 nucleotides are TGTGCCTGTAGTCCGGGCCTCGAAAAACTGTTTTTT. It codes for CACSPGLEKLFF.

CDR3 sequence reads: CASSQGYSGRGETQYF. The CDR3 DNA reads as TGTGCCAGCAGCCAAGGGTATAGCGGGCGGGGCGAGACCCAGTACTTC. The rearrangement links TRBV14 to TRBJ2-5; 7 positions match TRBD2. The CDR3 runs 16 residues. Germline V lookup: CDR1 SGHDN, CDR2 FVKESK. Trimming cost V 1 base and J 5 bases; bases outside gene matches: 10.

This clone appeared once. Other DNA sequences within the sample encode an identical CDR3. This chain joins TRBV7-2 and TRBJ1-1, with unresolved D. This CDR3 has 13 residues. The V end lost 0 bases, the J end lost 1 base, and 3 bases lay between the germline ends. CDR1 and CDR2 from the germline V gene are SGHTA and FQGNSA. The CDR3 nucleotides read TGTGCCAGCAGCTTAGCGCAGAACACTGAAGCTTTCTTT. Translating gives CASSLAQNTEAFF.

The chain carries TRBV6-5 and TRBJ1-1; perhaps TRBD1 as D (6 bases). Germline assignment: CDR1 MNHEY and CDR2 SVGAGI. CDR3 length: 14 residues. Trimming cost V 2 bases and J 5 bases, with 12 bases left between them. The CDR3, as DNA: TGTGCCAGCAGTTACGAGGGGGATGAGACTGAAGCTTTCTTT. Encoded protein: CASSYEGDETEAFF.

This chain uses TRBV5-8 with TRBJ1-4; D is perhaps TRBD1 (5 bases). The V gene lost 1 base and the J gene lost 0 bases, with 10 bases spanning the gap. The CDR3 spans 16 residues. Germline loops: CDR1 SGHTS, CDR2 YDEGEE. CDR3 coding DNA: TGTGCCAGCAGCTTGTATCAGGGAACAACTAATGAAAAACTGTTTTTT. Residues: CASSLYQGTTNEKLFF. Variable domain in full (rest from reference TRBV5-8 and TRBJ1-4): EAGVTQSPTHLIKTRGQQATLRCSPISGHTSVYWYQQALGLGLQFLLWYDEGEERNRGNFPPRFSGRQFPNYSSELNVNALELEDSALYLCASSLYQGTTNEKLFFGSGTQLSVL.

This chain joins TRBV5-5 and TRBJ1-4, with D unclear. The V end was cut by 3 bases, the J end by 10 bases, with 16 bases between. The CDR3 sequence is 14 residues long. CDR1 and CDR2 from the germline V gene are SGHKS and YYEKEE (reference sequence). This CDR3 reads CASSWEVRNGKLFF. The CDR3 DNA reads as TGTGCCAGCAGCTGGGAGGTCAGAAACGGAAAACTGTTTTTT.

CDR3 nucleotide sequence: TGTGCCACTTCTAGTCCAGCACACACCGGGGAGCTGTTTTTT. Encoded protein: CATSSPAHTGELFF. The chain has TRBV27 and TRBJ2-2; D uncertain. V lost 10 bases and J lost 3, with 15 bases in between. The CDR3 has 14 residues. Germline V CDR1 and CDR2: MNHEY, SMNVEV (reference sequence).

This sequence joins TRBV15 and TRBJ2-5; D not resolved. This CDR3 contains 15 residues. Per the germline V gene, CDR1 is LNHNV and CDR2 is YYDKDF (reference sequence). Trimming left V 1 base short and J 2 bases short, with 11 bases between. CDR3: CATSRGVTEQETQYF. The CDR3 DNA is TGTGCCACCAGCAGAGGGGTTACAGAACAAGAGACCCAGTACTTC.

V gene TRBV7-9 combines with J gene TRBJ1-1, with 10 bases lining up with TRBD1. The ends lost 4 bases at V and 4 bases at J; junction bases unmatched: 6. The germline V gene encodes CDR1 SEHNR and CDR2 FQNEAQ (reference sequence). This CDR3 contains 15 residues. Written as DNA, the CDR3 is TGTGCCAGCAGCTGGGGACAGGGGTCGACCACTGAAGCTTTCTTT. Translating it yields CASSWGQGSTTEAFF.

The genes are TRBV9 and TRBJ2-3; 8 nucleotides align to TRBD2. The CDR3 is made up of 15 amino acids. Germline trimming cut 0 bases from V and 10 bases from J; bases unmatched to any gene: 10. In germline, CDR1 is SGDLS, CDR2 YYNGEE. The CDR3 sequence is CASSVVGSAGVPQYF. CDR3 DNA sequence: TGTGCCAGCAGCGTAGTGGGTTCAGCGGGAGTCCCGCAGTATTTT.

In this sample, this clone turned up a few times. V and J are TRBV4-1 and TRBJ1-1; D possibly corresponds to TRBD1 (5 bases). Trimming pared 0 bases from V and 7 bases from J, leaving 18 bases between. The CDR3 covers 16 residues. Germline CDR1 is MGHRA and CDR2 is YSYEKL. CDR3 sequence reads: CASSQEIGRVGNEAFF. CDR3 DNA sequence: TGCGCCAGCAGCCAAGAGATCGGCAGGGTGGGGAATGAAGCTTTCTTT.

The rearrangement links TRBV5-1 to TRBJ2-4; D is possibly TRBD2 (6 bases). Germline CDR1 SGHRS, CDR2 YFSETQ. This CDR3 has 14 residues. Trimming removed 0 bases at V and 8 bases at J, with 12 bases between. CDR3 DNA: TGCGCCAGCAGCTTGGGAGGGGAGGTATACATTCAGTACTTC. Protein sequence: CASSLGGEVYIQYF.